This T cell receptor (beta chain) originates from a study of blood T cell repertoires in COVID-19. Study summary: Collection of acute and convalescent COVID-19 samples took place in the United States, Italy and Spain. T cells, B-cell-depleted T cells, or PBMCs supplied cDNA or gDNA.

Germline trimming cut 0 bases from V and 6 bases from J; bases unmatched to any gene: 4. Germline V gene sequence: CDR1 SGHVS, CDR2 FQNEAQ. This CDR3 is 16 amino acids long. Libraries were prepared by immunoSEQ multiplex PCR; TCRdb keeps only in-frame clonotypes and omits some of them. The sample lists 400,000 to 450,000 clones; 85% to 90% were seen once. The V call is TRBV7-8, the J call TRBJ2-2, with 10 bases identical to TRBD2. The specimen sequenced was PBMCs or T cells enriched from blood (not recorded which). The TCR originated in a man aged 25 to 40 who had recovered from COVID-19. Here the CDR3 reads CASSLAPSGSSGELFF. CDR3 coding DNA: TGTGCCAGCAGCTTAGCGCCTAGCGGGAGCTCCGGGGAGCTGTTTTTT.